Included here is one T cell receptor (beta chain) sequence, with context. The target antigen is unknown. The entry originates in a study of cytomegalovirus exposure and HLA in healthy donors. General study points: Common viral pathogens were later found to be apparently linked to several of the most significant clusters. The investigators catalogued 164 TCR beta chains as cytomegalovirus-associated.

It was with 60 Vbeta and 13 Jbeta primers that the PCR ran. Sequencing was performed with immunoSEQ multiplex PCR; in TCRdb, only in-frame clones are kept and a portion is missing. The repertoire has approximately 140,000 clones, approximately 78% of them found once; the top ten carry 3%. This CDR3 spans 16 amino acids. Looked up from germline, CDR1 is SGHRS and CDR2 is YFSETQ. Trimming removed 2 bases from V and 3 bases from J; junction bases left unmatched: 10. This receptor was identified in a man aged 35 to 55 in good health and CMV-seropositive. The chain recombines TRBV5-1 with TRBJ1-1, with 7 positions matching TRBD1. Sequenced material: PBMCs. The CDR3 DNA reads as TGCGCCAGCAGCTTCTCCCCGACAGGGCTGGACACTGAAGCTTTCTTT. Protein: CASSFSPTGLDTEAFF.